This T cell receptor (beta chain) was profiled in a study of blood T cell repertoires in COVID-19. Measured with immunoSEQ multiplex PCR; TCRdb has only the in-frame clones, and not every one. The data contain over 55,000 clones, roughly 80% of them singletons. This sequence originates from a man in his fifties with COVID-19, enrolled during active disease. Sequencing was performed on peripheral blood.

This CDR3 reads CASTETQGALAAGELFF. The CDR3 coding sequence is TGTGCCAGCACCGAAACCCAGGGGGCCCTCGCCGCCGGGGAGCTGTTTTTT. This rearrangement joins TRBV21-1 to TRBJ2-2; the table gives TRBD1 as D, unverified against the DNA. TRBV21-1 represents a pseudogene. The CDR3 contains 17 residues.